This TCR beta chain appears in the sequencing data of a study of shared clonotypes between healthy human individuals. Methods used by the authors: From ImmunoSEQ came sequences covering only the junction and carrying no quality scores, so filtering differed. Using immunoSEQ multiplex PCR, the repertoire was profiled, and TCRdb retains in-frame clones only, with some absent. The D gene and trimming were derived from the DNA, and the V and J assignments and clone size from that table. The sample carries under 600,000 clones, about 80% recorded once. This CDR3 is built from 15 residues. The germline V gene encodes CDR1 MRHNA and CDR2 SNTAGT. Trimming removed 2 bases at V and 1 base at J, with 10 bases between. This clone was found many times. The target antigen is unknown. Findings of the study overall: Sequencing depth was a factor that was expected to affect clonotype sharing among donors. Only blood was sampled; tissue repertoires likely differ.

This clonotype was obtained from a woman between 40 and 50 years old in good health. Some clones in this sample may be carry-over from other donors' samples. Sequencing was carried out using PBMCs. V and J are TRBV6-4 and TRBJ2-3; maybe TRBD1 (5 bases). The CDR3 sequence is CASSDGIGGTDTQYF. In nucleotides, the CDR3 is TGTGCCAGCAGTGACGGAATAGGGGGCACAGATACGCAGTATTTT.